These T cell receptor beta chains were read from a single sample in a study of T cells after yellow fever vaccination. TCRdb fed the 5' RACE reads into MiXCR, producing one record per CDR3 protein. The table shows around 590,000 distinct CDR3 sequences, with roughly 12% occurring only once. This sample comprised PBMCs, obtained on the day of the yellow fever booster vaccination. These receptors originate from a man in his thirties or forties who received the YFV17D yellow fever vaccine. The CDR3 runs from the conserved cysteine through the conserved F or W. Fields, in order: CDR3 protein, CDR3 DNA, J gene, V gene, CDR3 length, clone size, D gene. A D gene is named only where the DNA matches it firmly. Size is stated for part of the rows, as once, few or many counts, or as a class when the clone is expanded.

CAWSASRDSGAEAFF	TGTGCCTGGAGTGCCTCCCGGGACAGCGGCGCTGAAGCTTTCTTT	TRBJ1-1	TRBV30	15	.	TRBD1
CASMLPGVSPGEQYF	TGTGCCAGCATGCTGCCAGGGGTGAGCCCAGGGGAGCAGTACTTC	TRBJ2-7	TRBV28	15	.	.
CASRKPGLAVYEQYF	TGTGCCAGCAGGAAACCGGGACTAGCGGTCTACGAGCAGTACTTC	TRBJ2-7	TRBV28	15	few	TRBD2
CCARGYTGSANDEQYF	TGCTGCGCTAGAGGGTATACCGGGAGTGCGAATGACGAGCAGTACTTC	TRBJ2-7	TRBV20-1	16	.	.
CASSRTGEFGLGYTF	TGTGCCAGCAGCCGGACAGGGGAGTTTGGGCTTGGCTACACCTTC	TRBJ1-2	TRBV6-1	15	few	TRBD1
CASSYRTGPTEAFF	TGTGCCAGCAGTTACCGAACAGGGCCTACTGAAGCTTTCTTT	TRBJ1-1	TRBV6-2/TRBV6-3	14	.	.
CASSIRATAYNEQFF	TGTGCCAGCAGTATACGGGCGACCGCCTACAATGAGCAGTTCTTC	TRBJ2-1	TRBV4-2	15	.	.
CASSQEGLAGVASIQYF	TGCGCCAGCAGCCAAGAAGGACTAGCGGGGGTGGCGTCCATTCAGTACTTC	TRBJ2-4	TRBV4-1	17	few	TRBD2
CASRGQPDTQYF	TGTGCCAGCAGGGGACAGCCAGATACGCAGTATTTT	TRBJ2-3	TRBV6-2/TRBV6-3	12	few	TRBD1
CSVETGRVPGSQETQYF	TGCAGCGTGGAGACGGGCAGGGTGCCCGGGAGTCAAGAGACCCAGTACTTC	TRBJ2-5	TRBV29-1	17	.	.
CASSLFGRFLPNEQFF	TGCGCCAGCAGTCTCTTCGGTCGGTTCCTGCCCAATGAGCAGTTCTTC	TRBJ2-1	TRBV23-1	16	.	.
CASSSSGGSNNEQFF	TGTGCCAGCAGCTCTAGCGGGGGGTCTAACAATGAGCAGTTCTTC	TRBJ2-1	TRBV7-7	15	.	TRBD2
CASSSSGPYEQYF	TGTGCCAGCAGTTCTAGCGGCCCCTACGAGCAGTACTTC	TRBJ2-7	TRBV12-3/TRBV12-4	13	many	TRBD2
CASSTTGQGIEKLFF	TGCGCCAGCAGCACTACGGGACAGGGGATAGAAAAACTGTTTTTT	TRBJ1-4	TRBV5-1	15	few	TRBD1
CASSYRGSLGEQYF	TGTGCCAGCAGCTATCGGGGTTCCCTGGGCGAGCAGTACTTC	TRBJ2-7	TRBV7-2	14	few	.
CSARDGTNYGYTF	TGCAGTGCTAGAGATGGGACTAACTATGGCTACACCTTC	TRBJ1-2	TRBV20-1	13	few	.
CASSPSLIHEQYF	TGTGCCAGCAGTCCATCCTTGATACACGAGCAGTACTTC	TRBJ2-7	TRBV12-3/TRBV12-4	13	many	.
CSVESPIHLGTQYF	TGCAGCGTTGAATCCCCTATTCACCTAGGGACCCAGTACTTC	TRBJ2-5	TRBV29-1	14	few	.
CASSSSSGRFEQYF	TGTGCCAGCAGTTCCTCTAGCGGGAGGTTTGAGCAGTACTTC	TRBJ2-7	TRBV7-2	14	.	TRBD2
CASSLYEGHTEAFF	TGCGCCAGCAGCTTGTATGAGGGGCACACTGAAGCTTTCTTT	TRBJ1-1	TRBV5-1	14	.	.
CSVATGSYEQYF	TGCAGCGTTGCGACAGGGTCTTACGAGCAGTACTTC	TRBJ2-7	TRBV29-1	12	many	TRBD1
CASSQDRSFSSYEQYF	TGTGCCAGCAGCCAAGATCGGTCTTTCTCCTCCTACGAGCAGTACTTC	TRBJ2-7	TRBV4-2	16	.	.
CASSPRPIAGWRETQYF	TGTGCCAGCAGCCCCCGACCCATAGCGGGATGGAGAGAGACCCAGTACTTC	TRBJ2-5	TRBV9	17	.	TRBD2
CASRFTNTGELFF	TGCGCCAGCAGGTTCACGAACACCGGGGAGCTGTTTTTT	TRBJ2-2	TRBV10-2	13	few	.
CATSRDTGQPQHF	TGTGCCACCAGCAGAGATACGGGTCAGCCCCAGCATTTT	TRBJ1-5	TRBV15	13	.	.
CASITSGSGEQYF	TGTGCCAGCATCACTAGCGGGAGTGGCGAGCAGTACTTC	TRBJ2-7	TRBV6-2/TRBV6-3	13	many	TRBD2
CASSPRGGTSEAYEQYF	TGTGCCAGCAGCCCCAGGGGGGGGACTAGTGAGGCCTACGAGCAGTACTTC	TRBJ2-7	TRBV7-6	17	.	.
CASSPAGSVGPIYEQYF	TGTGCCAGCAGCCCGGCGGGGTCGGTGGGCCCAATCTACGAGCAGTACTTC	TRBJ2-7	TRBV21-1	17	few	.
CSARRQSPYEQYF	TGCAGTGCCCGGCGACAGAGCCCCTACGAGCAGTACTTC	TRBJ2-7	TRBV20-1	13	.	.
CSARDGAPSGRAYNEQFF	TGCAGTGCTAGAGACGGCGCTCCTAGCGGGAGGGCCTACAATGAGCAGTTCTTC	TRBJ2-1	TRBV20-1	18	.	TRBD2
CSAPVGSTQYF	TGCAGTGCCCCGGTGGGATCGACGCAGTATTTT	TRBJ2-3	TRBV20-1	11	.	.
CASSLQQGSKSSGYTF	TGTGCCAGCAGCTTACAGCAGGGCTCAAAGTCGTCTGGCTACACCTTC	TRBJ1-2	TRBV5-5	16	.	.
CASSPRRDTEAFF	TGTGCCAGTAGTCCCCGACGGGACACTGAAGCTTTCTTT	TRBJ1-1	TRBV19	13	few	.
CASSYSPRDLADTQYF	TGTGCCAGCAGTTACTCGCCCAGGGATCTCGCAGATACGCAGTATTTT	TRBJ2-3	TRBV6-2/TRBV6-3	16	.	.
CSARELLPRGTEAFF	TGCAGTGCTAGAGAGCTCCTTCCCAGGGGCACTGAAGCTTTCTTT	TRBJ1-1	TRBV20-1	15	.	.
CASSLSTRNSEQYF	TGTGCCAGCAGCTTATCCACACGAAACTCCGAGCAGTACTTC	TRBJ2-7	TRBV7-3	14	.	.